This T cell receptor beta chain was recorded in a study of T cell changes during pregnancy in multiple sclerosis. Libraries were prepared by immunoSEQ multiplex PCR; TCRdb keeps only in-frame clonotypes and omits some of them. The profile covers 37,000 or so clones, with approximately 94% appearing a single time and approximately 1.6% taken by the ten largest. CDR1 is MNHEY and CDR2 is SMNVEV in the germline V gene (reference sequence). The CDR3 has 17 residues. V was clipped by 4 bases and J by 7 bases; unmatched bases: 12. The sequences come from peripheral blood, collected in the third trimester of pregnancy. The chain uses TRBV27 and TRBJ2-3; 12 bases are a match to TRBD1. This TCR derives from a female donor with multiple sclerosis, enrolled in a pregnancy study. CDR3 protein: CASSSEPGQGAHNTQYF. CDR3 DNA sequence: TGTGCCAGCAGTTCCGAACCGGGACAGGGGGCGCATAATACGCAGTATTTT.